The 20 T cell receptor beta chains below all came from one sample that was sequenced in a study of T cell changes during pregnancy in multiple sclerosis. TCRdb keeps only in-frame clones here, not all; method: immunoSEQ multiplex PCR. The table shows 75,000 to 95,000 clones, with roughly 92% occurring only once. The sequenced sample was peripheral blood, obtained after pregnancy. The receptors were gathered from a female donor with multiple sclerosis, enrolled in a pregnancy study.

Here the CDR3 reads CAISPSGGANTGELFF. DNA for the CDR3: TGTGCCATCAGTCCAAGCGGGGGGGCCAACACCGGGGAGCTGTTTTTT. The V and J genes are TRBV10-3 and TRBJ2-2; 10 bases align to TRBD2. Germline V lookup: CDR1 ENHRY, CDR2 SYGVKD. V gave up 5 bases and J gave up 2 bases; unmatched junction bases: 5. The CDR3 has 16 residues.

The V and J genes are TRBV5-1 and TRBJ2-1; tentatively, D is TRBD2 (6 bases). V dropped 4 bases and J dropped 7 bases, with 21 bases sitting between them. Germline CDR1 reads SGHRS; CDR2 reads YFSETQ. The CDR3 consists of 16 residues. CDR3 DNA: TGCGCCAGCAGCGTGGAGCGGGTCATTCCGGGGAATGAGCAGTTCTTC. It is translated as CASSVERVIPGNEQFF.

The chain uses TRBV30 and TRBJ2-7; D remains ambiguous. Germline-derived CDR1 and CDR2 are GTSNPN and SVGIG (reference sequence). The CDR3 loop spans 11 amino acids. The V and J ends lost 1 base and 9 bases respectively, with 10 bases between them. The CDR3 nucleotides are TGTGCCTGGAGTGGAACAGCCGGGCAGTACTTC. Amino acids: CAWSGTAGQYF.

CDR3: CASLAGGSTDTQYF. The CDR3 region has the DNA TGCGCCAGCCTAGCGGGAGGTTCCACAGATACGCAGTATTTT. V gene TRBV5-1 combines with J gene TRBJ2-3, with 11 bases lining up with TRBD2. Germline lookup yields CDR1 SGHRS and CDR2 YFSETQ. After removal of 7 bases from V and 2 bases from J, the junction contained 3 bases not matched to a gene. The CDR3 runs 14 residues.

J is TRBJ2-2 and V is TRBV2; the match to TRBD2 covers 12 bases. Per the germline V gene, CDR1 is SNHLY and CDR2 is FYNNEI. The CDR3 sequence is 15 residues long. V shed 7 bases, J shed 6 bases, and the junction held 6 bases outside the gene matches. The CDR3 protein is CASIGLAGKAGELFF. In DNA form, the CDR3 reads TGTGCCAGCATTGGACTAGCGGGAAAAGCCGGGGAGCTGTTTTTT.

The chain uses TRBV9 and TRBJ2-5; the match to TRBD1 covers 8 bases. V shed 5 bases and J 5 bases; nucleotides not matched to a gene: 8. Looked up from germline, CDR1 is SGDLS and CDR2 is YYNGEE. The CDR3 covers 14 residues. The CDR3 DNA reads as TGTGCCAGCAGTCGAACAGGGGGAATGGAGACCCAGTACTTC. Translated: CASSRTGGMETQYF.

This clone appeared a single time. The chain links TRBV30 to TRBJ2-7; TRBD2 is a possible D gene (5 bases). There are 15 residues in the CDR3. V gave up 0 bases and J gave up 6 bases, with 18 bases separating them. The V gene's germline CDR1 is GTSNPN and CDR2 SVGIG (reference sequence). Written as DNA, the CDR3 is TGTGCCTGGAGTGTTTACACGGGATTCCTACTCGAGCAGTACTTC. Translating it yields CAWSVYTGFLLEQYF.

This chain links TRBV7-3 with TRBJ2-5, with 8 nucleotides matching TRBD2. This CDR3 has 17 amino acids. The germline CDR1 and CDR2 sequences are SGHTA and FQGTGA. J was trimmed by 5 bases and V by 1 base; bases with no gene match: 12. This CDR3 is CASSLMGGRGGFETQYF. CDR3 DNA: TGTGCCAGCAGCTTAATGGGAGGTCGGGGGGGCTTTGAGACCCAGTACTTC.

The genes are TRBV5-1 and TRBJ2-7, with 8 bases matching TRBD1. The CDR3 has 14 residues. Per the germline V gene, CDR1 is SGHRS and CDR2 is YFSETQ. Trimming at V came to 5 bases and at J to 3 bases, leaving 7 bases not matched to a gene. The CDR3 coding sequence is TGCGCCAGCAGTCTTGGTACAGGGGGCTACGAGCAGTACTTC. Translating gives CASSLGTGGYEQYF. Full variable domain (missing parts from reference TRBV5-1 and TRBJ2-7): KAGVTQTPRYLIKTRGQQVTLSCSPISGHRSVSWYQQTPGQGLQFLFEYFSETQRNKGNFPGRFSGRQFSNSRSEMNVSTLELGDSALYLCASSLGTGGYEQYFGPGTRLTVT.

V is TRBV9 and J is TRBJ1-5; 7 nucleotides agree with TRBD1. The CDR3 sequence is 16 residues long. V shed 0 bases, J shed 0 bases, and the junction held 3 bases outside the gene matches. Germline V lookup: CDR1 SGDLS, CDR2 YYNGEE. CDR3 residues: CASSVGDSPSNQPQHF. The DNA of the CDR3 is TGTGCCAGCAGCGTAGGGGACAGTCCTAGCAATCAGCCCCAGCATTTT.

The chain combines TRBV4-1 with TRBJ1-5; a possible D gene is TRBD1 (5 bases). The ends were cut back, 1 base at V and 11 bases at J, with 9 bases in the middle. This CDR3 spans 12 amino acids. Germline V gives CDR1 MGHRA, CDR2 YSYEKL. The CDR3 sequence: CASSQGGGAQHF. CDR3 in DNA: TGCGCCAGCAGCCAAGGGGGGGGTGCCCAGCATTTT.

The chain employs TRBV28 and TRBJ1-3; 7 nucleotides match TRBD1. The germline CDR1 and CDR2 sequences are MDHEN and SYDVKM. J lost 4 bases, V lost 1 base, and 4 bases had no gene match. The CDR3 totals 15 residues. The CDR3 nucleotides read TGTGCCAGCAGTTTATCGGCGACAGGGGGAAACACCATATATTTT. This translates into CASSLSATGGNTIYF.

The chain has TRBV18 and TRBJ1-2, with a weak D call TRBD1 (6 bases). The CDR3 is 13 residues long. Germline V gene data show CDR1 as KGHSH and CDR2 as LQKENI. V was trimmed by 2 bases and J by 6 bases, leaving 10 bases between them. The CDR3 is CASSPNSGDGYTF. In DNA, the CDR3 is TGTGCCAGCTCACCAAATTCAGGGGATGGCTACACCTTC.

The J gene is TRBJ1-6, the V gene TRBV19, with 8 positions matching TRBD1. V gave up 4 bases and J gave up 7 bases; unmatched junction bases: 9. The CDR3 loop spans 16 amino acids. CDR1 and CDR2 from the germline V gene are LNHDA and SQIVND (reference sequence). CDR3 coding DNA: TGTGCCAGTAGTAACTCTCAACAGGGGGAGAATTCACCCCTCCACTTT. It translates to CASSNSQQGENSPLHF.

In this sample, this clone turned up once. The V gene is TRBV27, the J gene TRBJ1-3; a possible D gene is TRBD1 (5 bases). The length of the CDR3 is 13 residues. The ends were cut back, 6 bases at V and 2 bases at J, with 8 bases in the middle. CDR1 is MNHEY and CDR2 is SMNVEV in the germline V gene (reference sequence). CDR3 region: CASRGGAGNTIYF. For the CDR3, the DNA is TGTGCCAGCAGGGGGGGGGCTGGAAACACCATATATTTT.

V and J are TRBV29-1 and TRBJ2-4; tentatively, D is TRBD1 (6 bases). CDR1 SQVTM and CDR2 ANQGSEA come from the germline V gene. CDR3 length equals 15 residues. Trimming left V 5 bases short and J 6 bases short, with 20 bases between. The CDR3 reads CSVTRDTNWGNIQYF. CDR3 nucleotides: TGCAGCGTTACCCGGGACACCAATTGGGGAAACATTCAGTACTTC.

CDR3: CASGTGVMGPTEAFF. The CDR3 DNA follows: TGTGCCAGCGGTACAGGGGTAATGGGCCCCACTGAAGCTTTCTTT. The gene calls are TRBV11-3 and TRBJ1-1; 7 bases are shared with TRBD1. J was trimmed by 4 bases and V by 8 bases; bases with no gene match: 13. There are 15 residues in the CDR3. Germline V gene lookup returns CDR1 SGHNT and CDR2 YENEEA.

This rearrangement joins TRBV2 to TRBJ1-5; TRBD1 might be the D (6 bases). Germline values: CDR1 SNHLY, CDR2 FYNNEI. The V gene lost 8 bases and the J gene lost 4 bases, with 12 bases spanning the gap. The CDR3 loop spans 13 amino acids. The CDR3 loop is CASLGGLNQPQHF. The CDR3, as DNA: TGTGCCAGCCTGGGGGGGCTGAATCAGCCCCAGCATTTT.

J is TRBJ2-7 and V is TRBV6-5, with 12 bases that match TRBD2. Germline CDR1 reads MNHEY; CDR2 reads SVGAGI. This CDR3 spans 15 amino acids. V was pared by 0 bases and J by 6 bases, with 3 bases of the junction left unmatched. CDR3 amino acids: CASSYSSGLAGEQYF. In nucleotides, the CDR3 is TGTGCCAGCAGTTACTCCTCGGGACTAGCGGGCGAGCAGTACTTC.

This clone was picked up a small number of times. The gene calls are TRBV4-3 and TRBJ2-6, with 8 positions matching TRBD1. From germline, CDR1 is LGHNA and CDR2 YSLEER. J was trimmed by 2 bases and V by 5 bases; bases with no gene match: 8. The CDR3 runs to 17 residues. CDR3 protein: CASSMTGDLAGANVLTF. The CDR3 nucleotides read TGCGCCAGCAGCATGACAGGGGATTTAGCTGGGGCCAACGTCCTGACTTTC.